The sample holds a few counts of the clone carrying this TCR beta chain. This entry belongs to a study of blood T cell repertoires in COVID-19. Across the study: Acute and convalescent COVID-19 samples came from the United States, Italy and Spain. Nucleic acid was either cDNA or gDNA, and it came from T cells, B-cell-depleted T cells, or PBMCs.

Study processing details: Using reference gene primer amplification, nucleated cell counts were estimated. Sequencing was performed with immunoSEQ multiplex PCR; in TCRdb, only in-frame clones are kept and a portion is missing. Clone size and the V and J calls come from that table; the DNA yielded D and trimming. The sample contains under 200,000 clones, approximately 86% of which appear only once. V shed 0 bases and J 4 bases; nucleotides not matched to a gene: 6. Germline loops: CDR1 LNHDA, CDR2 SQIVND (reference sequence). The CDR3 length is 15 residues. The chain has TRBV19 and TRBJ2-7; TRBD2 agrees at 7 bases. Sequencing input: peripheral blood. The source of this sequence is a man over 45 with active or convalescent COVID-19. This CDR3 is CASSIEGGSVYEQYF. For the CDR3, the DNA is TGTGCCAGTAGTATAGAGGGCGGGAGTGTTTACGAGCAGTACTTC.